The rows below give T cell receptor beta chains drawn from one sample of a study of T cells in Graves' hyperthyroidism and ophthalmopathy. TCRdb ran MiXCR on the multiplex PCR reads and lists one entry per CDR3 protein. The table includes some 340,000 distinct CDR3 sequences, roughly an eighth detected once. The specimen sequenced was blood. The receptors were sampled from a woman aged 35 to 49 with Graves' ophthalmopathy. Each CDR3 is given with its conserved first and last residue. The D gene is left open where the match is weak. Not every row has a clone size; where given, it reads once, few, many or a size class.

v_gene,abundance,j_gene,d_gene,CDR3aa,CDR3nt
TRBV5-4,few,TRBJ1-1,.,CASSRPAGGMNTEAFF,TGTGCCAGCAGCCGTCCGGCGGGGGGGATGAACACTGAAGCTTTCTTT
TRBV19,many,TRBJ2-1,.,CASSITGGNEQFF,TGTGCCAGTAGTATAACAGGAGGCAATGAGCAGTTCTTC
TRBV15,few,TRBJ2-1,.,CATSRGAGVNNEQFF,TGTGCCACCAGCAGAGGCGCCGGGGTAAACAATGAGCAGTTCTTC
TRBV19,few,TRBJ2-2,TRBD2,CASSVLAGGDTGELFF,TGTGCCAGTAGTGTCCTAGCGGGAGGCGACACCGGGGAGCTGTTTTTT
TRBV27,many,TRBJ2-7,.,CASSDYRNEQYF,TGTGCCAGCAGTGATTATCGGAACGAGCAGTACTTC
TRBV11-1,many,TRBJ2-1,.,CASSLGRGRSYNEQFF,TGTGCCAGCAGCTTGGGAAGGGGGAGATCCTACAATGAGCAGTTCTTC
TRBV6-2/TRBV6-3,few,TRBJ2-5,TRBD2,CASSFSSGALQETQYF,TGTGCCAGCAGTTTTTCCAGCGGGGCTCTACAAGAGACCCAGTACTTC
TRBV19,many,TRBJ1-4,.,CASTTRWGNEKLFF,TGTGCCAGTACTACTCGGTGGGGCAATGAAAAACTGTTTTTT
TRBV19,many,TRBJ2-1,TRBD1,CASSKTGANEQFF,TGTGCCAGTAGTAAAACAGGGGCGAATGAGCAGTTCTTC
TRBV6-1,many,TRBJ2-7,.,CASGPGLAYEQYF,TGTGCCAGCGGGCCAGGGCTAGCCTACGAGCAGTACTTC
TRBV11-2,many,TRBJ2-2,TRBD2,CASSFPASGSGELFF,TGTGCCAGCAGCTTCCCGGCTAGCGGGTCCGGGGAGCTGTTTTTT
TRBV6-6,many,TRBJ1-2,.,CASSYFHSGAFNYGYTF,TGTGCCAGCAGTTACTTTCACTCAGGGGCATTTAACTATGGCTACACCTTC
TRBV19,.,TRBJ2-3,.,CASSITGFTDTQYF,TGTGCCAGTAGTATTACGGGGTTCACAGATACGCAGTATTTT
TRBV14,many,TRBJ1-1,.,CASSREFRRATEAFF,TGTGCCAGCAGCCGCGAATTCCGGAGGGCCACTGAAGCTTTCTTT
TRBV19,many,TRBJ2-7,.,CASSDPGISYEQYF,TGTGCCAGTAGCGACCCAGGGATATCCTACGAGCAGTACTTC
TRBV4-1,.,TRBJ1-5,.,CASSQSPHAPNQPQHF,TGCGCCAGCAGCCAATCGCCGCACGCACCCAATCAGCCCCAGCATTTT
TRBV11-2,many,TRBJ2-2,.,CASSPSGVGNTGELFF,TGTGCCAGCAGCCCGTCGGGGGTTGGGAACACCGGGGAGCTGTTTTTT
TRBV3-1,many,TRBJ1-2,TRBD1,CASSGERTGNYGYTF,TGTGCCAGCAGCGGAGAACGGACAGGGAACTATGGCTACACCTTC
TRBV28,many,TRBJ1-5,.,CASNGKDLRPQHF,TGTGCCAGCAACGGAAAAGACCTACGGCCCCAGCATTTT
TRBV5-4,.,TRBJ2-1,.,CASSVGGINEQFF,TGTGCCAGCAGCGTTGGAGGGATCAATGAGCAGTTCTTC
TRBV7-2,many,TRBJ1-4,TRBD1,CASSLRGQPFNEKLFF,TGTGCCAGCAGCTTACGGGGACAGCCTTTTAATGAAAAACTGTTTTTT
TRBV7-9,.,TRBJ2-2,.,CASSLEPGGITGELFF,TGTGCCAGCAGCTTAGAACCAGGGGGGATTACCGGGGAGCTGTTTTTT
TRBV7-7,.,TRBJ1-2,.,CASSLQGFYGYTF,TGTGCCAGCAGCCTACAGGGATTCTATGGCTACACCTTC
TRBV5-4,.,TRBJ1-4,.,CASRPGELTNEKLFF,TGTGCCAGCAGGCCAGGGGAACTAACTAATGAAAAACTGTTTTTT
TRBV6-2/TRBV6-3,once,TRBJ2-7,.,CASRNTAGPSYEQYF,TGTGCCAGCAGGAACACAGCGGGCCCCTCCTACGAGCAGTACTTC
TRBV30,many,TRBJ2-3,.,CAWMPTMITDTQYF,TGTGCCTGGATGCCTACGATGATCACAGATACGCAGTATTTT
TRBV6-1,.,TRBJ1-5,.,CASSEGMTQPQHF,TGTGCCAGCAGTGAAGGGATGACTCAGCCCCAGCATTTT
TRBV5-5,many,TRBJ2-1,TRBD1,CASSIRDSFGNEQFF,TGTGCCAGCAGCATCCGGGACAGCTTCGGCAATGAGCAGTTCTTC
TRBV6-9,.,TRBJ2-2,.,CASSYQVWGELFF,TGTGCCAGCAGTTACCAAGTCTGGGGGGAGCTGTTTTTT